These 24 T cell receptor beta chains originate from one sample sequenced in a study of a mutant IDH1 vaccine in newly diagnosed glioma. No antigen has been assigned to these receptors. This table comes from immunoSEQ multiplex PCR, and its TCRdb copy is limited to in-frame clones, with some not included. This sample has about 21,000 clones, with around 92% found just once. Time point meaning: week 11, during vaccination. Vaccination used 300 ug of mutant IDH1 20-mer peptide per dose, with topical imiquimod. The sequencing used PBMCs, collected from a glioma patient whose treatment included an IDH1 peptide vaccine. These receptors were collected from a woman aged 35 to 49 with glioma.

J is TRBJ1-6 and V is TRBV27; D call uncertain. V was pared by 1 base and J by 9 bases, with 7 bases between. This CDR3 region has 13 residues. CDR1 and CDR2 (germline): MNHEY, SMNVEV (reference sequence). The CDR3, as DNA: TGTGCCAGCAGTTTATTCGCTCGTTCACCCCTCCACTTT. It is translated as CASSLFARSPLHF.

J is TRBJ1-2 and V is TRBV30; 11 bases are a match to TRBD1. CDR3 size: 14 residues. Per germline, CDR1 GTSNPN and CDR2 SVGIG (reference sequence). The J segment lost 5 bases and the V segment lost 4 bases, leaving 6 bases of the junction unmatched. The CDR3 protein is CAWKGQGVTYGYTF. The CDR3, as DNA: TGTGCCTGGAAGGGACAGGGGGTGACATATGGCTACACCTTC.

This clone was detected only once. The rearrangement joins TRBV2 to TRBJ2-3; 10 nucleotides line up with TRBD1. The CDR3 runs to 16 residues. Trimming at V came to 3 bases and at J to 2 bases, leaving 5 bases not matched to a gene. The germline V gene has CDR1 SNHLY and CDR2 FYNNEI. The CDR3 region has the DNA TGTGCCAGCAGTGATCCCGGGACAGGGGCCACAGATACGCAGTATTTT. Its protein is CASSDPGTGATDTQYF.

The chain links TRBV29-1 to TRBJ1-2; no definite D call. Germline V gives CDR1 SQVTM, CDR2 ANQGSEA. V lost 3 bases and J lost 8, with 10 bases in between. The CDR3 contains 11 residues. CDR3 DNA: TGCAGCGTTGAGCGGTTTGACGGCTACACCTTC. This codes for CSVERFDGYTF.

V gene TRBV27 combines with J gene TRBJ2-7; TRBD1 is a possible D gene (6 bases). This CDR3 comprises 14 residues. Trimming removed 0 bases from V and 6 bases from J, with 12 bases in between. Germline assignment: CDR1 MNHEY and CDR2 SMNVEV (reference sequence). The CDR3 sequence: CASSLSAGAPEQYF. The CDR3, as DNA: TGTGCCAGCAGTTTATCGGCAGGGGCCCCCGAGCAGTACTTC.

V usage is TRBV5-6 and J usage is TRBJ1-5; D not resolved. The germline gives CDR1 SGHDT, CDR2 YYEEEE. The V gene lost 4 bases and the J gene lost 0 bases, with 17 bases spanning the gap. The length of the CDR3 is 17 residues. DNA of the CDR3: TGTGCCAGCAGCACAGCTCGTATACCCTATAGCAATCAGCCCCAGCATTTT. This sequence encodes CASSTARIPYSNQPQHF.

V and J are TRBV28 and TRBJ2-2; possibly TRBD1 or TRBD2 for D (5 bases each). CDR3 length equals 12 residues. V lost 7 bases to trimming and J lost 6 bases, with 9 bases between them. Germline loops: CDR1 MDHEN, CDR2 SYDVKM. The CDR3 here is CASNGDAGELFF. The CDR3 nucleotides read TGTGCCAGCAACGGGGACGCCGGGGAGCTGTTTTTT.

The rearrangement joins TRBV21-1 to TRBJ2-2; the table's D call, TRBD2, was not checked against the DNA. TRBV21-1 represents a pseudogene. This CDR3 is built from 17 residues. CDR3 in DNA: TGTGCCAGCAGCAAATTGGCCAGCGGGAGGGCCCCCGGGGAGCTGTTTTTT. This gives the protein CASSKLASGRAPGELFF.

The chain uses TRBV30 and TRBJ1-1; D may be TRBD1 (5 bases). Between the trimmed V and J ends, which lost 4 bases and 3 bases, there was a span of 12 bases. This CDR3 contains 13 residues. Germline loops: CDR1 GTSNPN, CDR2 SVGIG (reference sequence). The CDR3 loop is CAWIQGRDTEAFF. The CDR3 region has the DNA TGTGCCTGGATCCAGGGTCGGGACACTGAAGCTTTCTTT.

J is TRBJ2-7 and V is TRBV7-2; D is undetermined. Per germline, CDR1 SGHTA and CDR2 FQGNSA. Trimming stripped 3 bases from V and 2 bases from J, with 8 bases between. This CDR3 is built from 13 residues. The CDR3 sequence is CASSFYGAYEQYF. The DNA of the CDR3 is TGTGCCAGCAGCTTTTACGGAGCCTACGAGCAGTACTTC.

This rearrangement joins TRBV4-3 to TRBJ2-1; D gene unclear. V lost 0 bases to trimming and J lost 0 bases, with 9 bases between them. Germline V gene data show CDR1 as LGHNA and CDR2 as YSLEER. This CDR3 is built from 16 residues. CDR3 DNA: TGCGCCAGCAGCCAAGATACCAGATCCTCCTACAATGAGCAGTTCTTC. Translated, it gives CASSQDTRSSYNEQFF.

The chain combines TRBV9 with TRBJ2-2; D may correspond to TRBD1 or TRBD2 (5 bases each). V lost 0 bases and J lost 7, with 10 bases in between. Germline CDR1 is SGDLS and CDR2 is YYNGEE. This CDR3 comprises 14 residues. CDR3 DNA: TGTGCCAGCAGCGTAGTCCCTGGGGGCGGGGAGCTGTTTTTT. This encodes CASSVVPGGGELFF.

This chain connects TRBV5-1 to TRBJ2-5; D possibly corresponds to TRBD1 (6 bases). CDR3 length: 13 amino acids. Germline V lookup: CDR1 SGHRS, CDR2 YFSETQ. The germline V and J ends were trimmed by 4 bases and 5 bases, with 12 bases remaining between them. Here the CDR3 reads CASSPHQGETQYF. The CDR3 DNA reads as TGCGCCAGCAGCCCCCACCAGGGGGAGACCCAGTACTTC.

The chain recombines TRBV5-1 with TRBJ2-3, with a possible D match to TRBD2 (5 bases). The CDR3 extends over 17 amino acids. Germline loops: CDR1 SGHRS, CDR2 YFSETQ. The V end lost 4 bases, the J end lost 6 bases, and 24 bases lay between the germline ends. Written as DNA, the CDR3 is TGCGCCAGCAGCGTTTACCCTAGTACTAGTTACACGGATACGCAGTATTTT. This gives the protein CASSVYPSTSYTDTQYF.

This sequence joins TRBV18 and TRBJ2-7; 10 nucleotides agree with TRBD1. The CDR3 is 14 amino acids. The V gene's germline CDR1 is KGHSH and CDR2 LQKENI. V shed 6 bases and J 3 bases; nucleotides not matched to a gene: 5. In DNA, the CDR3 is TGTGCCAGCTCCGGGGACAGGGGACTCTACGAGCAGTACTTC. Translating gives CASSGDRGLYEQYF.

The J gene is TRBJ1-4, the V gene TRBV27; D might be TRBD1 (5 bases). Germline V gives CDR1 MNHEY, CDR2 SMNVEV (reference sequence). This CDR3 has 15 amino acids. V was shortened by 5 bases and J by 5 bases, with 15 bases between the two germline ends. CDR3 sequence: CASSPPGTENEKLFF. The CDR3 DNA follows: TGTGCCAGCAGTCCCCCCGGGACGGAAAATGAAAAACTGTTTTTT.

DNA for the CDR3: TGTGCCAGTAGTAACCTCGGACAGGGGAGAACGGAAAAACTGTTTTTT. Translated, it gives CASSNLGQGRTEKLFF. V is TRBV19 and J is TRBJ1-4; 9 nucleotides match TRBD1. The CDR3 consists of 16 residues. With 4 bases clipped from V and 8 bases from J, the junction kept 11 bases outside the gene matches. Germline V gene data show CDR1 as LNHDA and CDR2 as SQIVND (reference sequence).

J is TRBJ2-6 and V is TRBV7-9; D is ambiguous. The V end lost 5 bases, the J end lost 1 base, and 9 bases lay between the germline ends. The CDR3 is made up of 15 amino acids. CDR1 is SEHNR and CDR2 is FQNEAQ in the germline V gene (reference sequence). DNA for the CDR3: TGTGCCAGCAGCCCCAAAATTTCTGGGGCCAACGTCCTGACTTTC. Its translation is CASSPKISGANVLTF.

This sequence joins TRBV4-1 and TRBJ2-3; D not certain. The CDR3 runs to 13 residues. Trimming stripped 4 bases from V and 5 bases from J, with 10 bases between. CDR1 and CDR2 from the germline V gene are MGHRA and YSYEKL. CDR3 loop: CASSRPNEDTQYF. CDR3 in DNA: TGCGCCAGCAGCCGCCCCAATGAAGATACGCAGTATTTT.

The CDR3 loop is CASSTTGLHTDTQYF. The CDR3 DNA sequence: TGCGCCAGCAGCACAACGGGACTCCACACAGATACGCAGTATTTT. The V and J genes are TRBV5-1 and TRBJ2-3; D is possibly TRBD2 (6 bases). V was cut by 4 bases and J by 2 bases, with 14 bases left in between. The CDR3 extends over 15 amino acids. The germline CDR1 and CDR2 sequences are SGHRS and YFSETQ.

The rearrangement uses TRBV2 and TRBJ2-5, with D maybe TRBD1 (6 bases). Trimming took off 7 bases at V and 5 bases at J, with 14 bases between the two ends. The CDR3 covers 13 residues. Germline V gene sequence: CDR1 SNHLY, CDR2 FYNNEI. The CDR3 loop is CASNQGNSETQYF. CDR3 coding DNA: TGTGCCAGCAATCAGGGGAATAGTGAGACCCAGTACTTC.

The gene calls are TRBV7-2 and TRBJ2-7, with 11 bases that match TRBD1. The CDR3 totals 15 residues. Germline V gives CDR1 SGHTA, CDR2 FQGNSA. The ends lost 5 bases at V and 4 bases at J; junction bases unmatched: 7. The CDR3 DNA sequence: TGTGCCAGCAGCCCAGGACAGGGGGCATCGTACGAGCAGTACTTC. Translated, it gives CASSPGQGASYEQYF.

The chain has TRBV6-5 and TRBJ2-7; D uncertain. This CDR3 spans 13 amino acids. Trimming took 0 bases from V and 4 from J, leaving 7 bases between them. The V gene's germline CDR1 is MNHEY and CDR2 SVGAGI. In nucleotides, the CDR3 is TGTGCCAGCAGTTACTCCCCCAGTTACGAGCAGTACTTC. Protein: CASSYSPSYEQYF.

J is TRBJ2-5 and V is TRBV6-5, with a possible D match to TRBD1 (6 bases). CDR3 length equals 14 residues. The ends were cut back, 6 bases at V and 4 bases at J, with 15 bases in the middle. Germline CDR1 is MNHEY and CDR2 is SVGAGI. The CDR3 DNA reads as TGTGCCAGCAGAAGGACAGCAAACTTAGAGACCCAGTACTTC. Protein sequence: CASRRTANLETQYF.